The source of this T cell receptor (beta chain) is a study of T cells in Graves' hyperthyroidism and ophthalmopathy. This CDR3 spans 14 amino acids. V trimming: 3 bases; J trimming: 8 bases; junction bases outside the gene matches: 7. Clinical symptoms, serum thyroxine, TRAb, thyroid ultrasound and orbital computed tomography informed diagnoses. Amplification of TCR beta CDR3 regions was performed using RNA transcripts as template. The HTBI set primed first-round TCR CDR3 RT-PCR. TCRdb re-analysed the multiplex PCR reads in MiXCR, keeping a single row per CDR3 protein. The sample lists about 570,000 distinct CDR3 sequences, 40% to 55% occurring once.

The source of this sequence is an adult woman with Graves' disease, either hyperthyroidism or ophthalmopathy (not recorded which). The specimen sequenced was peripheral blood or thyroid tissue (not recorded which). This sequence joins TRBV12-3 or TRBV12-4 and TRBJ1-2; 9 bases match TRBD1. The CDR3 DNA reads TGTGCCAGCAGTTTCTACGGGACAGGGATCGGCTACACCTTC. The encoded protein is CASSFYGTGIGYTF.